The 26 T cell receptor beta chains below were found in one sample sequenced in a study of shared clonotypes between healthy human individuals. Here immunoSEQ multiplex PCR was the method, and the copy in TCRdb shows in-frame clones only, minus some. The repertoire holds roughly 2,000,000 clones, about 95% seen once, with 1.2% in the top ten. Naive CD8 cells, CD45RO-negative and positively selected for CCR7, excluded terminally differentiated effector memory CD45RA+ cells. The sequenced sample consisted of naive CD8+ T cells sorted from blood. The receptors shown here come from a man younger than 35 in good health.

In this sample, this clone turned up a few times. The genes are TRBV6-1 and TRBJ1-5, with D uncertain. The V gene lost 5 bases and the J gene lost 5 bases, with 10 bases spanning the gap. Germline V gene lookup returns CDR1 MNHNS and CDR2 SASEGT. CDR3 size: 13 residues. CDR3 nucleotide sequence: TGTGCCAGCAGTAGGTGGGTGGATCAGCCCCAGCATTTT. It yields the protein CASSRWVDQPQHF.

V is TRBV5-6 and J is TRBJ2-3; D is unresolved. Trimming took off 3 bases at V and 4 bases at J, with 9 bases between the two ends. Germline V gene data show CDR1 as SGHDT and CDR2 as YYEEEE. This CDR3 has 13 residues. The CDR3 reads CASSSLQPDTQYF. CDR3 sequence (DNA): TGTGCCAGCAGCTCCCTTCAACCAGATACGCAGTATTTT.

The rearrangement uses TRBV5-1 and TRBJ2-7; 7 bases align to TRBD1. This CDR3 is 14 amino acids long. V was pared by 3 bases and J by 7 bases, with 10 bases of the junction left unmatched. Germline assignment: CDR1 SGHRS and CDR2 YFSETQ. The CDR3 coding sequence is TGCGCCAGCAGCTGGGGACAGCCCCCTGAGGAGCAGTACTTC. This encodes CASSWGQPPEEQYF.

This chain joins TRBV4-1 and TRBJ2-1; D is perhaps TRBD2 (6 bases). The length of the CDR3 is 17 residues. Germline CDR1 and CDR2: MGHRA and YSYEKL. Trimming pared 3 bases from V and 0 bases from J, leaving 15 bases between. In DNA, the CDR3 is TGCGCCAGCAGCCATCGGGACTCCCAGAGCTCCTACAATGAGCAGTTCTTC. Its translation is CASSHRDSQSSYNEQFF.

As concerns this clone: At the DNA level, this CDR3 is encoded by other sequences in the same sample as well. V is TRBV7-9 and J is TRBJ2-6; D may be TRBD1 (6 bases). V dropped 4 bases and J dropped 2 bases, with 9 bases sitting between them. The CDR3 covers 15 residues. Germline CDR1 SEHNR, CDR2 FQNEAQ (reference sequence). CDR3 in amino acids: CASSSTGTGANVLTF. The CDR3 DNA is TGTGCCAGCAGCTCCACAGGGACTGGGGCCAACGTCCTGACTTTC.

CDR3 DNA sequence: TGTGCCAGCAGTTTAAGCGGGGGAGGGTGGAGTGAGCAGTTCTTC. Encoded protein: CASSLSGGGWSEQFF. J is TRBJ2-1 and V is TRBV27; 8 positions agree with TRBD2. Germline CDR1 is MNHEY and CDR2 is SMNVEV (reference sequence). V shed 2 bases, J shed 9 bases, and the junction held 9 bases outside the gene matches. The CDR3 is made up of 15 amino acids.

Comment on this clone: At the DNA level, this CDR3 is encoded by other sequences in the same sample as well. The chain carries TRBV27 and TRBJ2-1; D is unresolved. The CDR3 spans 14 residues. The germline gives CDR1 MNHEY, CDR2 SMNVEV (reference sequence). Trimming pared 3 bases from V and 3 bases from J, leaving 9 bases between. Here the CDR3 reads CASSLGGYYNEQFF. In DNA form, the CDR3 reads TGTGCCAGCAGTTTGGGCGGCTACTACAATGAGCAGTTCTTC.

CDR3: CASSLEASGVSSYNEQFF. The CDR3 bases are TGCGCCAGCAGCTTGGAGGCTAGCGGGGTTAGCTCCTACAATGAGCAGTTCTTC. J is TRBJ2-1 and V is TRBV5-1, with 9 bases aligning to TRBD2. V shed 0 bases and J 0 bases; nucleotides not matched to a gene: 7. The CDR3 is made up of 18 amino acids. Germline loops: CDR1 SGHRS, CDR2 YFSETQ.

With regard to this clone: The junction departs from the called germline gene at one end, perhaps through a read error. This chain uses TRBV7-7 with TRBJ2-5; the D gene is possibly TRBD1 (6 bases). This CDR3 region has 16 residues. Per the germline V gene, CDR1 is SSHAT and CDR2 is FNYEAQ (reference sequence). The CDR3, as DNA: TGTGCTAGCAGCCTAACCCCTTGGACAGAACAAGAGACCCAGTACTTC. This encodes CASSLTPWTEQETQYF.

Details on this clone: The same CDR3 can be traced to other DNA sequences in this sample. The J gene is TRBJ2-7, the V gene TRBV7-2; a weak D match, TRBD1 (5 bases). Germline V lookup: CDR1 SGHTA, CDR2 FQGNSA. Trimming pared 5 bases from V and 1 base from J, leaving 6 bases between. The CDR3 has 12 amino acids. The CDR3 DNA reads as TGTGCCAGCAGCCCAGGGTCCTACGAGCAGTACTTC. This codes for CASSPGSYEQYF. The complete variable domain, with remaining parts taken from reference TRBV7-2 and TRBJ2-7, reads GAGVSQSPSNKVTEKGKDVELRCDPISGHTALYWYRQSLGQGLEFLIYFQGNSAPDKSGLPSDRFSAERTGGSVSTLTIQRTQQEDSAVYLCASSPGSYEQYFGPGTRLTVT.

This clone was detected once. The chain recombines TRBV14 with TRBJ2-1, with a tentative D call TRBD2 (5 bases). Trimming removed 1 base from V and 4 bases from J, with 8 bases in between. CDR1 and CDR2 from the germline V gene are SGHDN and FVKESK. This CDR3 region has 14 residues. In DNA, the CDR3 is TGTGCCAGCAGCCAAGTACTAGATTACAATGAGCAGTTCTTC. Translation gives CASSQVLDYNEQFF.

The J gene is TRBJ2-3, the V gene TRBV7-9; 7 bases line up with TRBD1. Losses at the gene ends were 5 bases for V and 3 bases for J; bases not matched to a gene: 11. The germline CDR1 and CDR2 sequences are SEHNR and FQNEAQ (reference sequence). This CDR3 contains 16 residues. The CDR3 nucleotides are TGTGCCAGCAGCCCGCTCGACAGGGACGGAACAGATACGCAGTATTTT. Translated, it gives CASSPLDRDGTDTQYF.

This clone was detected only once. The chain carries TRBV14 and TRBJ2-3; D is undetermined. The CDR3 runs 13 residues. Deletions cut 0 bases from V and 5 bases from J, with 6 bases between. Germline V lookup: CDR1 SGHDN, CDR2 FVKESK. The CDR3 spells CASSQEIGDTQYF. CDR3 bases: TGTGCCAGCAGCCAAGAAATTGGAGATACGCAGTATTTT.

Points on this clone: Other DNA sequences from this sample encode an identical CDR3 as well. The chain is built from TRBV5-1 and TRBJ2-7; D gene ambiguous. Germline CDR1 is SGHRS and CDR2 is YFSETQ. V was shortened by 0 bases and J by 2 bases, with 6 bases between the two germline ends. The CDR3 covers 13 residues. This CDR3 reads CASSLVPTYEQYF. The CDR3 DNA sequence: TGCGCCAGCAGCTTGGTACCTACCTACGAGCAGTACTTC.

The gene calls are TRBV2 and TRBJ2-1; D possibly corresponds to TRBD2 (6 bases). From germline, CDR1 is SNHLY and CDR2 FYNNEI. This CDR3 contains 23 residues. Trimming took 11 bases from V and 4 from J, leaving 45 bases between them. CDR3 in DNA: TGTGCCCTTTTTGTTGTGCAGGATGACGGGGACTCCATTCCCTCGGCAAAATACAATGAGCAGTTCTTC. Translated, it gives CALFVVQDDGDSIPSAKYNEQFF.

This chain links TRBV27 with TRBJ2-1; unclear D gene. Deletions cut 5 bases from V and 6 bases from J, with 20 bases between. Germline V CDR1 and CDR2: MNHEY, SMNVEV (reference sequence). The CDR3 length is 16 residues. The CDR3 nucleotides are TGTGCCAGCAGTCCCCCCCCTGGAGTTATTGGCAATGAGCAGTTCTTC. It yields the protein CASSPPPGVIGNEQFF.

The chain is built from TRBV30 and TRBJ1-4; 9 bases line up with TRBD1. The CDR3 is 14 amino acids. V was pared by 5 bases and J by 5 bases, with 6 bases of the junction left unmatched. The germline CDR1 and CDR2 sequences are GTSNPN and SVGIG (reference sequence). CDR3 DNA: TGTGCCTGGGGGGACGGACAGGGGAATGAAAAACTGTTTTTT. Its protein product is CAWGDGQGNEKLFF.

The V gene is TRBV9, the J gene TRBJ2-3, with D maybe TRBD2 (5 bases). Trimming took 4 bases from V and 4 from J, leaving 16 bases between them. This CDR3 spans 15 amino acids. Germline V lookup: CDR1 SGDLS, CDR2 YYNGEE. The CDR3 DNA reads TGTGCCAGCAGCCCAGGCGTAGCGATGCCAGATACGCAGTATTTT. This translates into CASSPGVAMPDTQYF.

The genes are TRBV20-1 and TRBJ1-2, with D uncertain. The germline V gene encodes CDR1 DFQATT and CDR2 SNEGSKA (reference sequence). The CDR3 sequence is 11 residues long. The V gene lost 6 bases and the J gene lost 4 bases, with 9 bases spanning the gap. Here the CDR3 DNA reads TGCAGTGCCTACGGCTCCTATGGCTACACCTTC. Translated, it gives CSAYGSYGYTF.

This sequence joins TRBV10-3 and TRBJ2-1; weak D call: TRBD2 (6 bases). Germline CDR1 and CDR2: ENHRY and SYGVKD. The CDR3 is made up of 12 amino acids. V lost 5 bases to trimming and J lost 9 bases, with 11 bases between them. CDR3 loop: CAISPGEVEQFF. CDR3 sequence (DNA): TGTGCCATCAGTCCGGGGGAGGTTGAGCAGTTCTTC.

Details on this clone: Within the sample, other DNA sequences also encode this same CDR3. The V and J genes are TRBV28 and TRBJ2-7, with 8 bases lining up with TRBD1. The CDR3 consists of 15 residues. The V gene end was trimmed by 3 bases and the J gene end by 3 bases; junction bases not matched to a gene: 7. The germline V gene encodes CDR1 MDHEN and CDR2 SYDVKM. CDR3 in DNA: TGTGCCAGCAGTTTCCCCGGACAGGGTAGCTACGAGCAGTACTTC. Translation: CASSFPGQGSYEQYF.

The CDR3 DNA sequence: TGTGCCAGCAGTGGGACTAGCGGGGACGAAGATACGCAGTATTTT. Protein product: CASSGTSGDEDTQYF. The chain is built from TRBV6-1 and TRBJ2-3, with 12 bases aligning to TRBD2. This CDR3 has 15 residues. The J segment lost 5 bases and the V segment lost 4 bases, leaving 4 bases of the junction unmatched. Germline V gene data show CDR1 as MNHNS and CDR2 as SASEGT.

In the case of this clone: At the DNA level, this CDR3 is encoded by other sequences in the same sample as well. J is TRBJ2-7 and V is TRBV7-9; D is perhaps TRBD2 (5 bases). CDR1 and CDR2 (germline): SEHNR, FQNEAQ (reference sequence). There are 13 residues in the CDR3. Trimming removed 3 bases at V and 0 bases at J, with 6 bases between. CDR3 in amino acids: CASSFGDSYEQYF. The DNA for the CDR3 is TGTGCCAGCAGCTTCGGGGACTCCTACGAGCAGTACTTC.

In this sample, this clone turned up once. V gene TRBV7-9 combines with J gene TRBJ2-6; D is unclear. Per the germline V gene, CDR1 is SEHNR and CDR2 is FQNEAQ (reference sequence). V was cut by 5 bases and J by 4 bases, with 6 bases left in between. The CDR3 is made up of 13 amino acids. CDR3 region: CASSAKGANVLTF. The CDR3 nucleotides read TGTGCCAGCAGCGCGAAAGGGGCCAACGTCCTGACTTTC.

The V call is TRBV2, the J call TRBJ2-1; D is undetermined. V lost 7 bases to trimming and J lost 0 bases, with 7 bases between them. The CDR3 loop spans 13 amino acids. CDR1 and CDR2 (germline): SNHLY, FYNNEI. The CDR3 region is CASMYSSYNEQFF. The CDR3 DNA reads TGTGCCAGCATGTATAGCTCCTACAATGAGCAGTTCTTC.

This clone has a single count. The chain carries TRBV11-2 and TRBJ2-5, with a possible D match to TRBD1 (5 bases). V was cut by 5 bases and J by 1 base, with 11 bases left in between. The CDR3 sequence is 14 residues long. Germline lookup yields CDR1 SGHAT and CDR2 FQNNGV. CDR3 sequence: CASSQTVPQETQYF. The CDR3 DNA reads as TGTGCCAGCAGCCAGACAGTTCCCCAAGAGACCCAGTACTTC.